This T cell receptor (beta chain) was captured by sequencing in a study of T cell repertoires in cytomegalovirus infection. Whole-study results and caveats: The response measured ex vivo was dominated by TCR beta clonotypes (HLA-C-restricted and CMV-specific).

TCRdb processed the reads anew with MiXCR; each CDR3 protein has one entry. The sample has under 850,000 distinct CDR3 sequences; approximately 34% are singletons. V lost 9 bases and J lost 7, with 19 bases in between. This CDR3 region has 15 residues. This clonotype was seen many times. Its antigen is unknown. This chain uses TRBV12-3 or TRBV12-4 with TRBJ1-6; tentative D call: TRBD1 (5 bases). The clonotype originates from a human donor in good health (CMV status not recorded). Some clones in this sample may be carry-over from other donors' samples. The sample taken for sequencing was PBMCs. The chain's CDR3 is CASGIAGGVNSPLHF. The CDR3 DNA sequence: TGTGCCAGTGGGATCGCTGGGGGTGTAAATTCACCCCTCCACTTT.